This T cell receptor beta chain was recovered during a study of CD8 T cells in Susac syndrome. Random-hexamer reverse transcription was applied to 0.5 to 1 ug RNA. TCRdb passed the immunoSEQ multiplex PCR reads through MiXCR, listing each CDR3 protein once. The table includes roughly 130,000 distinct CDR3 sequences, 90% to 95% detected once. This CDR3 region has 16 residues. Germline V CDR1 and CDR2: SGHRS, YFSETQ. Trimming removed 6 bases from V and 2 bases from J, with 17 bases in between. From blood CD8+ and CD4+ T cells, TCR beta sequences were generated. The control group consisted of healthy donors matched for age and sex. TEMRA cells were FACS-enriched and CD8+ and CD4+ T cells negatively isolated.

Sequenced: CD4+ T cells from PBMCs. The chain recombines TRBV5-1 with TRBJ2-2, with no clear D. This TCR was recovered from a human donor in good health. The DNA for the CDR3 is TGCGCCAGCACCCTCCTGGGCGGAGCTAACACCGGGGAGCTGTTTTTT. It is translated as CASTLLGGANTGELFF.